This T cell receptor (beta chain) was obtained from a study of cytomegalovirus exposure and HLA in healthy donors. The V gene's germline CDR1 is SGDLS and CDR2 YYNGEE. V shed 4 bases, J shed 5 bases, and the junction held 10 bases outside the gene matches. This CDR3 has 15 amino acids. Primers for the PCR totalled 60 Vbeta and 13 Jbeta. Sequencing was performed with immunoSEQ multiplex PCR; in TCRdb, only in-frame clones are kept and a portion is missing. The top ten clones hold about 2.3% of a sample with approximately 170,000 clones, over 75% of them seen once. The TCR originated in a male donor in good health and CMV-seronegative. The rearrangement joins TRBV9 to TRBJ2-5; 8 nucleotides align to TRBD2. The material sequenced was PBMCs. The CDR3 DNA reads TGTGCCAGCAGCCAGAATAGCGGGGAATCGGAGACCCAGTACTTC. Translation: CASSQNSGESETQYF.